A selection of T cell receptor beta chains follows, all from one sample in a study of blood T cell repertoires in COVID-19. Using immunoSEQ multiplex PCR, the repertoire was profiled, and TCRdb retains in-frame clones only, with some absent. Of 90,000 to 120,000 clones in the sample, 89% were seen once. The specimen sequenced was peripheral blood. The receptor source for this set is a middle-aged man with active or convalescent COVID-19. Both conserved end residues are part of each CDR3. A D gene is named only where the DNA matches it firmly. The size of a clone is reported for some rows only, either as once, few or many, or as a class for expanded clones.

abundance	j_gene	d_gene	v_gene	CDR3nt	CDR3aa
NA	TRBJ1-1	NA	TRBV28	TGTGCCGTCCAGGGGTGGAGGAACACTGAAGCTTTCTTT	CAVQGWRNTEAFF
NA	TRBJ1-1	NA	TRBV7-9	TGTGCCAGCAGCTTAGTGGAGGCTGAAGCTTTCTTT	CASSLVEAEAFF
NA	TRBJ2-6	NA	TRBV7-2	TGTGCCAGCAGCCTCGAACACTCTGGGGCCAACGTCCTGACTTTC	CASSLEHSGANVLTF
NA	TRBJ2-1	NA	TRBV27	TGTGCCAGCAGTATAGGCACAGGGTCCCATGAGCAGTTCTTC	CASSIGTGSHEQFF
NA	TRBJ2-7	TRBD1	TRBV7-3	TGTGCCAGCAGCCGGGAGACAGGGGGCTTTTACGAGCAGTACTTC	CASSRETGGFYEQYF
NA	TRBJ2-1	NA	TRBV14	TGTGCCAGCAGCCAAGTAGGTGGCCTGACTAACCTTGAGCAGTTCTTC	CASSQVGGLTNLEQFF
once	TRBJ1-1	TRBD1	TRBV10-3	TGTGCCATCAGTGAGGGGACAGGGGGCACTGAAGCTTTCTTT	CAISEGTGGTEAFF
NA	TRBJ1-6	NA	TRBV20-1	TGCAGTGCTAGAGGACAATCACCCCTCCACTTT	CSARGQSPLHF
once	TRBJ1-4	NA	TRBV18	TGTGCCAGCTCACCGGGGGGGGAGAAACTGTTTTTT	CASSPGGEKLFF
NA	TRBJ1-5	NA	TRBV29-1	TGCAGCGTTGGTGCCGGAGGGGTCGGTCAGCCCCAGCATTTT	CSVGAGGVGQPQHF
NA	TRBJ1-5	NA	TRBV18	TGTGCCAGCTCACCCCAGGGGTTCTATAGCAATCAGCCCCAGCATTTT	CASSPQGFYSNQPQHF
NA	TRBJ2-7	NA	TRBV7-2	TGTGCCAGCAGCTTAGGGGGGGTCCTAACCTACGAGCAGTACTTC	CASSLGGVLTYEQYF
NA	TRBJ2-7	TRBD2	TRBV7-2	TGTGCCAGCAGCCCACCGCGCGGGGGGCAGCTCGAATGGGAGCAGTACTTC	CASSPPRGGQLEWEQYF
NA	TRBJ1-5	TRBD1	TRBV30	TGTGCCTGGAGTGAGTTGCAGGGGGCGGCTCAGCCCCAGCATTTT	CAWSELQGAAQPQHF
once	TRBJ1-5	NA	TRBV28	TGTGCCAGCAGTTCCCCTGGGGCCTTTGGGGCCAATCAGCCCCAGCATTTT	CASSSPGAFGANQPQHF
NA	TRBJ1-1	NA	TRBV29-1	TGCAGCGTGGAGGGGAACACTGAAGCTTTCTTT	CSVEGNTEAFF
NA	TRBJ2-7	NA	TRBV12-3/TRBV12-4	TGTGCCAGCAGCCAGACTGTTTACGAGCAGTACTTC	CASSQTVYEQYF
few	TRBJ2-2	NA	TRBV6-2/TRBV6-3	TGTGCCAGCAGCCACGGGGACACCGGGGAGCTGTTTTTT	CASSHGDTGELFF
few	TRBJ1-5	TRBD1	TRBV10-3	TGTGCCAGTCGGACGACAGGGCCCAATCAGCCCCAGCATTTT	CASRTTGPNQPQHF
NA	TRBJ1-2	NA	TRBV29-1	TGCAGCGTTGACCAACTCGAGGCAGGGTTCGGCTACACCTTC	CSVDQLEAGFGYTF
once	TRBJ2-7	TRBD2	TRBV7-8	TGTGCCAGCAGCATTCAAGCGGGAGGGCCACACGAGCAGTACTTC	CASSIQAGGPHEQYF
NA	TRBJ1-5	NA	TRBV28	TGTGCCAGCAGTTTGTCGGGCAGGGGAAGAAATCAGCCCCAGCATTTT	CASSLSGRGRNQPQHF
NA	TRBJ2-3	TRBD1	TRBV6-4	TGTGCCAGCAGTCCGGGACAGCACCCAGATACGCAGTATTTT	CASSPGQHPDTQYF
NA	TRBJ2-1	TRBD2	TRBV19	TGTGCCAGTAGTAATGACTTGACTAGCGGGCAATACAATGAGCAGTTCTTC	CASSNDLTSGQYNEQFF
NA	TRBJ2-7	NA	TRBV5-6	TGTGCCAGCAGCTTGGGCACTCGGAGGGCCTACGAGCAGTACTTC	CASSLGTRRAYEQYF
NA	TRBJ2-4	TRBD2	TRBV5-8	TGTGCCAGCAGCCCGGGACTAGCCGGAGCCAAAAACATTCAGTACTTC	CASSPGLAGAKNIQYF
NA	TRBJ2-2	NA	TRBV28	TGTGCCAGCAGCACAGAGACCGGGGAGCTGTTTTTT	CASSTETGELFF
once	TRBJ2-3	TRBD2	TRBV7-3	TGTGCCAGCAGCTTTGCGGGAGTCTCGGATACGCAGTATTTT	CASSFAGVSDTQYF
NA	TRBJ1-5	NA	TRBV6-5	TGTGCCAGCAACACTCAGCCCCAGCATTTT	CASNTQPQHF
once	TRBJ2-1	TRBD2	TRBV7-3	TGTGCCAGCAGCTTAGTTGCGGGAGGTGGGCGGGAGCAGTTCTTC	CASSLVAGGGREQFF
NA	TRBJ1-2	TRBD1	TRBV20-1	TGCAGCCCCGGGACAGACTATGGCTACACCTTC	CSPGTDYGYTF
NA	TRBJ1-6	NA	TRBV6-2/TRBV6-3	TGTGCCAGCAGTTACGACAGGTCAAGGTCGGATAATTCACCCCTCCACTTT	CASSYDRSRSDNSPLHF
NA	TRBJ2-7	TRBD1	TRBV27	TGTGCCAGCAGCTGGTACGGACAGGGCTACGAGCAGTACTTC	CASSWYGQGYEQYF
NA	TRBJ2-3	TRBD1	TRBV24-1	TGTGCCACCAGCGATCCCACCAGGGGGTCGAGAGATACGCAGTATTTT	CATSDPTRGSRDTQYF
NA	TRBJ1-3	NA	TRBV30	TGTGCCTGGAGTGGCAACAGGGTTTTCTATTTT	CAWSGNRVFYF
NA	TRBJ2-7	NA	TRBV7-3	TGTGCCAGCAGCTTAAGCGGGACCCAAATTGGCGAGCAGTACTTC	CASSLSGTQIGEQYF
once	TRBJ2-7	NA	TRBV5-5	TGTGCCAGCAGCGTCTACAGGGACCCTGGAGTTTACGAGCAGTACTTC	CASSVYRDPGVYEQYF
NA	TRBJ2-7	TRBD1	TRBV19	TGTGCCAGTAGTATTGGACAGGGTTCCTACGAGCAGTACTTC	CASSIGQGSYEQYF
once	TRBJ2-1	TRBD2	TRBV4-1	TGCGCCAGCAGCCAATCCAATAGCGGGAATTCCTACAATGAGCAGTTCTTC	CASSQSNSGNSYNEQFF
NA	TRBJ1-5	TRBD1	TRBV28	TGTGCCAGCAGGAAACAGGGGGGACTCAATCAGCCCCAGCATTTT	CASRKQGGLNQPQHF
NA	TRBJ1-3	NA	TRBV5-1	TGCGCCAGCAGTTCTACAGGGAACTCTGGAAACACCATATATTTT	CASSSTGNSGNTIYF
few	TRBJ2-7	TRBD2	TRBV10-2	TGCGCCACCCAGGCGGGAGGCTTACCCGAGCAGTACTTC	CATQAGGLPEQYF
NA	TRBJ2-5	TRBD2	TRBV27	TGTGCCAGCAATTGGGGTGGCGGGAGGAGACAAGAGACCCAGTACTTC	CASNWGGGRRQETQYF
NA	TRBJ2-7	TRBD1	TRBV7-2	TGTGCCAGCAGCTCCCGGACAGGGGAGGGGTACGAGCAGTACTTC	CASSSRTGEGYEQYF
NA	TRBJ2-7	NA	TRBV6-5	TGTGCCAGCAGTCCCTTTCCGGGACAAGCCTACGAGCAGTACTTC	CASSPFPGQAYEQYF
NA	TRBJ1-1	NA	TRBV10-3	TGTGCCATCAGCCCTAGAGATAACACTGAAGCTTTCTTT	CAISPRDNTEAFF
NA	TRBJ2-3	TRBD1	TRBV12-3/TRBV12-4	TGTGCCAGCCAGGGGGCCGCAGATACGCAGTATTTT	CASQGAADTQYF
NA	TRBJ2-1	NA	TRBV6-2/TRBV6-3	TGTGCCAGCAGTCCATCAAATGAGCAGTTCTTC	CASSPSNEQFF
NA	TRBJ1-3	TRBD1	TRBV29-1	TGCAGCGTTGAAGATGGGGGACAGGGGAACTCTGGAAACACCATATATTTT	CSVEDGGQGNSGNTIYF
once	TRBJ2-3	NA	TRBV4-1	TGCGCCAGCAGCCAAGTTCTTAGCACAGATACGCAGTATTTT	CASSQVLSTDTQYF
NA	TRBJ1-5	TRBD1	TRBV19	TGTGCCAGTAGTATAAAGACAGGACAGGGGTATAGCAATCAGCCCCAGCATTTT	CASSIKTGQGYSNQPQHF
once	TRBJ2-5	NA	TRBV11-2	TGTGCCAGCAGCTTAATAGCGGTATACCTGGGCCAAGAGACCCAGTACTTC	CASSLIAVYLGQETQYF
once	TRBJ1-2	NA	TRBV7-2	TGTGCCAGCAGCCCGAGACGGGGTTCTAACTATGGCTACACCTTC	CASSPRRGSNYGYTF
once	TRBJ1-2	NA	TRBV19	TGTGCCACCGAGGGCCGCAGTTCCTATGGCTACACCTTC	CATEGRSSYGYTF
NA	TRBJ2-7	TRBD2	TRBV5-1	TGCGCCAGCAGCTCCGGACTAGTCAGGCACGAGCAGTACTTC	CASSSGLVRHEQYF